Shown below are 27 T cell receptor beta chains from a single sample sequenced in a study of T cells in Graves' hyperthyroidism and ophthalmopathy. It was RNA transcripts that yielded the amplified TCR beta CDR3 regions. HTBI primers were employed in a first-round RT-PCR of the TCR CDR3. Using its own MiXCR run on the multiplex PCR reads, TCRdb lists one record per CDR3 protein. The sample shows 490,000 or so distinct CDR3 sequences, about 20% of them seen only once. Sequenced sample: blood. These receptors all stem from a woman in her 70s with Graves' ophthalmopathy.

The chain couples TRBV18 to TRBJ2-3; 8 nucleotides match TRBD1. CDR1 is KGHSH and CDR2 is LQKENI in the germline V gene. CDR3 length: 16 residues. V was pared by 6 bases and J by 2 bases, with 10 bases of the junction left unmatched. CDR3 loop: CASSPRNRGSTDTQYF. The CDR3 DNA follows: TGTGCCAGCTCGCCTAGGAACAGGGGGTCCACAGATACGCAGTATTTT.

This clonotype has only a few counts. CDR3 DNA sequence: TGTGCCAGCAGTTTACCAGGGGGCGAAGTGTTCACCGGGGAGCTGTTTTTT. Its translation is CASSLPGGEVFTGELFF. V and J are TRBV28 and TRBJ2-2; 8 positions match TRBD1. V trimming: 2 bases; J trimming: 4 bases; junction bases outside the gene matches: 9. The CDR3 loop spans 17 amino acids. The germline V gene has CDR1 MDHEN and CDR2 SYDVKM.

The chain uses TRBV19 and TRBJ2-5; 13 nucleotides align to TRBD2. The CDR3 has 16 amino acids. J was trimmed by 4 bases and V by 3 bases; bases with no gene match: 5. From germline, CDR1 is LNHDA and CDR2 SQIVND (reference sequence). The DNA of the CDR3 is TGTGCCAGTAGTATCCCACTAGCGGGAGGGATAGAGACCCAGTACTTC. This gives the protein CASSIPLAGGIETQYF.

The sample holds a few counts of this clonotype. The V call is TRBV20-1, the J call TRBJ1-2; D remains ambiguous. With 6 bases removed from V and 10 bases from J, the gap between germline ends came to 15 bases. This CDR3 comprises 11 residues. Germline assignment: CDR1 DFQATT and CDR2 SNEGSKA (reference sequence). The CDR3 DNA is TGCAGTGCGAGCCCCTTAACTTCCTACACCTTC. Protein sequence: CSASPLTSYTF.

V and J are TRBV25-1 and TRBJ1-1, with no clear D. This CDR3 is 15 amino acids long. Germline CDR1 reads MGHDK; CDR2 reads SYGVNS. The V end was cut by 6 bases, the J end by 4 bases, with 18 bases between. CDR3 DNA sequence: TGTGCCAGCAGCGAGTCGTTGGGGTTGGTCACTGAAGCTTTCTTT. Its protein product is CASSESLGLVTEAFF. The full variable domain, in which reference TRBV25-1 and TRBJ1-1 provide the parts outside the CDR3, is EADIYQTPRYLVIGTGKKITLECSQTMGHDKMYWYQQDPGMELHLIHYSYGVNSTEKGDLSSESTVSRIRTEHFPLTLESARPSHTSQYLCASSESLGLVTEAFFGQGTRLTVV.

V and J are TRBV6-1 and TRBJ2-7; D call uncertain. V lost 6 bases to trimming and J lost 5 bases, with 11 bases between them. CDR3 length: 12 residues. The germline CDR1 and CDR2 sequences are MNHNS and SASEGT. The CDR3 reads CASSLFRDEQYF. CDR3 coding DNA: TGTGCCAGCAGCCTATTCCGGGACGAGCAGTACTTC.

The chain combines TRBV25-1 with TRBJ1-2; tentative D call: TRBD1 (5 bases). The V end lost 7 bases, the J end lost 8 bases, and 17 bases lay between the germline ends. CDR1 is MGHDK, CDR2 SYGVNS, per germline. This CDR3 comprises 13 residues. CDR3 DNA: TGTGCCAGCACGGGGACCGTCGGACGGGGCTACACCTTC. It is translated as CASTGTVGRGYTF.

The CDR3 sequence is CASTPNGLRTEAFF. The CDR3 bases are TGTGCCAGCACCCCAAATGGGTTGAGGACTGAAGCTTTCTTT. This sequence joins TRBV12-3 or TRBV12-4 and TRBJ1-1; D gene uncertain. V was shortened by 7 bases and J by 5 bases, with 17 bases between the two germline ends. The CDR3 sequence is 14 residues long.

Regarding this clonotype: A much more abundant neighbour one base away suggests this may be a read error. This sequence joins TRBV6-9 and TRBJ2-1; D gene ambiguous. Germline V gene data show CDR1 as MNHGY and CDR2 as SVAAGI. CDR3 length equals 12 residues. V lost 3 bases, J lost 6 bases, and 6 bases lay in between. The CDR3 DNA follows: TGTGCCAGCAGTTACCGTCTCAATGAGCAGTTCTTC. The encoded protein is CASSYRLNEQFF.

Only one count was recorded for this clonotype. The chain is built from TRBV30 and TRBJ2-4; 7 bases map to TRBD2. CDR1 is GTSNPN and CDR2 is SVGIG in the germline V gene (reference sequence). V gave up 0 bases and J gave up 16 bases; unmatched junction bases: 9. CDR3 length: 12 residues. CDR3 bases: TGTGCCTGGAGTGTAGTTGGGACTATGTCTTACTTC. This encodes CAWSVVGTMSYF.

This clonotype turned up a few times. The rearrangement uses TRBV20-1 and TRBJ2-1; 8 bases map to TRBD2. The germline V gene encodes CDR1 DFQATT and CDR2 SNEGSKA (reference sequence). J was trimmed by 6 bases and V by 4 bases; bases with no gene match: 11. The CDR3 has 15 residues. The CDR3 spells CSATTGGGISNEQFF. The CDR3 nucleotides read TGCAGTGCTACCACGGGGGGGGGAATAAGCAATGAGCAGTTCTTC.

This clonotype was counted a few times. The chain joins TRBV11-2 to TRBJ1-1; maybe TRBD1 (6 bases). The germline CDR1 and CDR2 sequences are SGHAT and FQNNGV. This CDR3 contains 16 residues. The V end was cut by 5 bases, the J end by 0 bases, with 16 bases between. The CDR3 is CASSHLQGPLNTEAFF. The CDR3 DNA is TGTGCCAGCAGCCACTTACAGGGCCCATTGAACACTGAAGCTTTCTTT.

This clonotype was picked up a small number of times. The chain uses TRBV5-1 and TRBJ2-1; no firm D call. Trimming pared 5 bases from V and 6 bases from J, leaving 12 bases between. The CDR3 loop spans 13 amino acids. CDR1 and CDR2 (germline): SGHRS, YFSETQ. The CDR3 spells CASSMSPLNEQFF. In DNA, the CDR3 is TGCGCCAGCAGTATGTCACCGCTCAATGAGCAGTTCTTC.

This clonotype came up many times. CDR3 coding DNA: TGTGCCAGCAGCCAAGGGGGACGGATTGAAGCTTTCTTT. It encodes CASSQGGRIEAFF. This rearrangement joins TRBV3-1 to TRBJ1-1; perhaps TRBD1 as D (5 bases). Germline CDR1 and CDR2: LGHDT and YNNKEL (reference sequence). Trimming left V 1 base short and J 7 bases short, with 10 bases between. This CDR3 is built from 13 residues.

In its sample, this clonotype was seen many times. V is TRBV5-1 and J is TRBJ1-5; 8 bases line up with TRBD1. Germline CDR1 is SGHRS and CDR2 is YFSETQ. Germline trimming cut 0 bases from V and 5 bases from J; bases unmatched to any gene: 4. The length of the CDR3 is 15 residues. CDR3 amino acids: CASSLEGDRHQPQHF. The CDR3 DNA is TGCGCCAGCAGCTTGGAGGGGGACAGGCATCAGCCCCAGCATTTT.

The chain has TRBV7-2 and TRBJ2-7, with 8 positions matching TRBD1. In germline, CDR1 is SGHTA, CDR2 FQGNSA. With 5 bases clipped from V and 3 bases from J, the junction kept 6 bases outside the gene matches. The CDR3 sequence is 14 residues long. In DNA, the CDR3 is TGTGCCAGCAGCCGGACAGGGTACATCTACGAGCAGTACTTC. This codes for CASSRTGYIYEQYF.

V gene TRBV9 combines with J gene TRBJ2-5, with TRBD1 matching 8 bases. The CDR3 spans 16 residues. CDR1 is SGDLS and CDR2 is YYNGEE in the germline V gene. J gave up 4 bases and V 0 bases, and 8 bases lay outside the gene matches. This CDR3 is CASSVASGGSGETQYF. In nucleotides, the CDR3 is TGTGCCAGCAGCGTAGCTTCAGGGGGCTCAGGAGAGACCCAGTACTTC. Using reference TRBV9 and TRBJ2-5 for the parts outside the CDR3, the full variable domain is DSGVTQTPKHLITATGQRVTLRCSPRSGDLSVYWYQQSLDQGLQFLIQYYNGEERAKGNILERFSAQQFPDLHSELNLSSLELGDSALYFCASSVASGGSGETQYFGPGTRLLVL.

The table lists this clonotype with many counts. The gene calls are TRBV28 and TRBJ2-7; 9 bases are shared with TRBD1. The germline V gene has CDR1 MDHEN and CDR2 SYDVKM. Germline trimming cut 3 bases from V and 5 bases from J; bases unmatched to any gene: 8. The CDR3 runs 15 residues. The CDR3 DNA reads TGTGCCAGCAGTTTCCGGGACAGGGTTCTTAACGAGCAGTACTTC. This encodes CASSFRDRVLNEQYF.

At least ten counts were recorded for this clonotype. V gene TRBV2 combines with J gene TRBJ1-2, with D possibly TRBD1 on 6 matching bases. V gave up 7 bases and J gave up 8 bases, with 20 bases separating them. CDR1 and CDR2 (germline): SNHLY, FYNNEI. The CDR3 is 14 residues long. This chain's CDR3 is CASTTEGGSLGYTF. For the CDR3, the DNA is TGTGCCAGCACCACGGAGGGGGGATCTCTGGGCTACACCTTC.

This clonotype was detected ten times or more. The chain links TRBV2 to TRBJ1-5, with 7 bases fitting TRBD1. Per germline, CDR1 SNHLY and CDR2 FYNNEI. This CDR3 is built from 13 residues. V shed 6 bases and J 5 bases; nucleotides not matched to a gene: 4. The chain's CDR3 is CASRGRGYQPQHF. In DNA form, the CDR3 reads TGTGCCAGCAGAGGCAGGGGGTATCAGCCCCAGCATTTT.

This chain connects TRBV24-1 to TRBJ2-7; TRBD2 is a possible D gene (5 bases). The CDR3 loop spans 13 amino acids. In germline, CDR1 is KGHDR, CDR2 SFDVKD. Deletions cut 8 bases from V and 3 bases from J, with 13 bases between. The CDR3 here is CATTRTLFYEQYF. For the CDR3, the DNA is TGTGCCACCACCCGGACTCTATTCTACGAGCAGTACTTC.

The chain joins TRBV6-2 or TRBV6-3 to TRBJ2-1; 12 nucleotides line up with TRBD2. Trimming cost V 5 bases and J 1 base; bases outside gene matches: 6. The germline CDR1 and CDR2 sequences are MNHEY and SVGEGT. The CDR3 covers 17 residues. The CDR3 nucleotides are TGTGCCAGCAGTCAGACTAGCGGGAGAAGATCCTACAATGAGCAGTTCTTC. Its protein product is CASSQTSGRRSYNEQFF.

As for this clonotype: This could be a read error, since a much larger clone is one nucleotide away. V gene TRBV4-2 combines with J gene TRBJ2-1; TRBD1 is a possible D gene (5 bases). Trimming cost V 4 bases and J 3 bases, with 13 bases left between them. The germline gives CDR1 LGHNA, CDR2 YNFKEQ. The CDR3 is 15 residues long. The CDR3 loop reads CASSPLGAVYNEQFF. Written as DNA, the CDR3 is TGTGCCAGCAGCCCCTTAGGGGCGGTCTACAATGAGCAGTTCTTC.

As DNA, the CDR3 is TGTGCCATCCGAGGGGCGGTTTGTGCGGACATTCAGTACTTC. This sequence encodes CAIRGAVCADIQYF. The chain employs TRBV3-1 and TRBJ2-4, with D perhaps matching TRBD1 or TRBD2 (5 bases each). Between the trimmed V and J ends, which lost 10 bases and 8 bases, there was a span of 21 bases. Germline CDR1 and CDR2: LGHDT and YNNKEL (reference sequence). This CDR3 spans 14 amino acids.

This rearrangement joins TRBV7-9 to TRBJ2-1; TRBD2 agrees at 7 bases. V dropped 4 bases and J dropped 0; count of bases not matched to a gene: 6. CDR3 length equals 16 residues. Germline-derived CDR1 and CDR2 are SEHNR and FQNEAQ (reference sequence). Here the CDR3 reads CASSSWTSHSYNEQFF. In DNA, the CDR3 is TGTGCCAGCAGCTCCTGGACTAGTCACTCCTACAATGAGCAGTTCTTC.

This clonotype was seen a few times. This sequence joins TRBV7-3 and TRBJ1-2, with 8 nucleotides matching TRBD1. Trimming at V came to 4 bases and at J to 3 bases, leaving 7 bases not matched to a gene. The CDR3 covers 15 residues. Germline CDR1 and CDR2: SGHTA and FQGTGA. The CDR3 sequence: CASSSSGGADYGYTF. CDR3 coding DNA: TGTGCCAGCAGCTCTTCAGGGGGCGCAGACTATGGCTACACCTTC.

This clonotype was picked up a small number of times. In nucleotides, the CDR3 is TGTGCCAGCAGCAGAGGACAGGATAGCAATCAGCCCCAGCATTTT. It encodes CASSRGQDSNQPQHF. This chain connects TRBV3-1 to TRBJ1-5; 7 bases are a match to TRBD1. This CDR3 has 15 residues. Germline V CDR1 and CDR2: LGHDT, YNNKEL (reference sequence). The trim removed 5 bases at V and 0 bases at J, leaving 4 bases unmatched.